This entry lists 14 T cell receptor beta chains sequenced from one sample in a study of graft-versus-host responses after intestinal transplantation. TCRdb's copy holds only in-frame clones and misses some; the assay was immunoSEQ multiplex PCR. The sample shows about 92,000 clones, 80% to 95% of them seen only once. These TCRs' antigens remain unknown. The sample here was unstimulated CD8+ T cells sorted from spleen or lymph node cells, taken before intestinal transplant. These receptors originate from a human donor who received an intestinal transplant.

The J gene is TRBJ2-7, the V gene TRBV4-1; weak D call: TRBD1 (6 bases). CDR1 and CDR2 from the germline V gene are MGHRA and YSYEKL. The ends were cut back, 2 bases at V and 0 bases at J, with 17 bases in the middle. The CDR3 contains 17 residues. The CDR3 bases are TGCGCCAGCAGCCAAAAACAGGGATTTGATTCCTCCTACGAGCAGTACTTC. Translating gives CASSQKQGFDSSYEQYF.

This chain connects TRBV9 to TRBJ2-1; TRBD2 matches 12 bases. The J segment lost 2 bases and the V segment lost 2 bases, leaving 2 bases of the junction unmatched. CDR3 length: 16 residues. The germline CDR1 and CDR2 sequences are SGDLS and YYNGEE. The CDR3 protein is CASSVGLAGTYNEQFF. The DNA for the CDR3 is TGTGCCAGCAGCGTCGGACTAGCGGGAACCTACAATGAGCAGTTCTTC.

The rearrangement links TRBV28 to TRBJ1-5, with D possibly matching TRBD1 (5 bases). Trimming pared 5 bases from V and 1 base from J, leaving 12 bases between. CDR1 and CDR2 (germline): MDHEN, SYDVKM. The CDR3 spans 15 residues. The CDR3 reads CASSIGRDSNQPQHF. In nucleotides, the CDR3 is TGTGCCAGCAGTATCGGCAGGGACAGCAATCAGCCCCAGCATTTT.

A single count supports this clone. This chain connects TRBV11-2 to TRBJ2-5; D remains unclear. V gave up 4 bases and J gave up 5 bases, with 14 bases separating them. This CDR3 has 14 residues. Germline CDR1 SGHAT, CDR2 FQNNGV. The DNA of the CDR3 is TGTGCCAGCAGCTCGAACGTCCTGCTGGAGACCCAGTACTTC. This codes for CASSSNVLLETQYF.

The chain recombines TRBV9 with TRBJ2-1; 9 bases match TRBD1. V lost 4 bases and J lost 3; bases outside the gene matches: 8. Germline-derived CDR1 and CDR2 are SGDLS and YYNGEE. The CDR3 consists of 16 residues. The CDR3 region is CASSPSPGQGYNEQFF. The CDR3 region has the DNA TGTGCCAGCAGCCCGTCTCCGGGACAGGGCTACAATGAGCAGTTCTTC.

CDR3 amino acids: CASTSLDEQFF. The CDR3, as DNA: TGTGCCAGCACCTCGTTGGATGAGCAGTTCTTC. V and J are TRBV7-2 and TRBJ2-1; D not resolved. This CDR3 contains 11 residues. The germline CDR1 and CDR2 sequences are SGHTA and FQGNSA. Trimming left V 7 bases short and J 8 bases short, with 9 bases between.

This clone was seen a few times. The J gene is TRBJ2-1, the V gene TRBV11-2; D uncertain. Germline V CDR1 and CDR2: SGHAT, FQNNGV. Trimming cost V 1 base and J 8 bases, with 15 bases left between them. The CDR3 length is 15 residues. In nucleotides, the CDR3 is TGTGCCAGCAGCTTAGTAGGAAGGAATATGGATGAGCAGTTCTTC. This sequence encodes CASSLVGRNMDEQFF.

The V gene is TRBV9, the J gene TRBJ2-2; D is uncertain. The germline gives CDR1 SGDLS, CDR2 YYNGEE. This CDR3 has 12 amino acids. With 4 bases removed from V and 4 bases from J, the gap between germline ends came to 5 bases. The CDR3 sequence: CASSPSTGELFF. In DNA, the CDR3 is TGTGCCAGCAGCCCCAGCACCGGGGAGCTGTTTTTT.

A remark on this clone: Other DNA sequences in this sample translate to the same CDR3. The chain joins TRBV27 to TRBJ2-3; D is possibly TRBD2 (6 bases). Germline V gene data show CDR1 as MNHEY and CDR2 as SMNVEV (reference sequence). Trimming took off 3 bases at V and 3 bases at J, with 7 bases between the two ends. This CDR3 has 13 residues. For the CDR3, the DNA is TGTGCCAGCAGTTTCGGGGGAACAGATACGCAGTATTTT. This encodes CASSFGGTDTQYF.

The CDR3 is CASSLLGGFPATDTQYF. CDR3 DNA sequence: TGTGCCAGCAGTTTATTGGGAGGGTTTCCCGCTACAGATACGCAGTATTTT. This chain connects TRBV28 to TRBJ2-3, with 7 positions matching TRBD2. The CDR3 contains 17 residues. V shed 1 base, J shed 3 bases, and the junction held 10 bases outside the gene matches. CDR1 is MDHEN and CDR2 is SYDVKM in the germline V gene.

The chain has TRBV15 and TRBJ2-1, with D possibly being TRBD2 (6 bases). The CDR3 has 13 residues. The ends were cut back, 5 bases at V and 2 bases at J, with 7 bases in the middle. Germline V gives CDR1 LNHNV, CDR2 YYDKDF (reference sequence). The CDR3 region is CATSRGTYNEQFF. CDR3 in DNA: TGTGCCACCAGCCGCGGGACCTACAATGAGCAGTTCTTC. The complete variable domain, with remaining parts taken from reference TRBV15 and TRBJ2-1, reads DAMVIQNPRYQVTQFGKPVTLSCSQTLNHNVMYWYQQKSSQAPKLLFHYYDKDFNNEADTPDNFQSRRPNTSFCFLDIRSPGLGDTAMYLCATSRGTYNEQFFGPGTRLTVL.

The chain combines TRBV2 with TRBJ1-2; D not certain. The CDR3 has 16 residues. Germline lookup yields CDR1 SNHLY and CDR2 FYNNEI. The ends were cut back, 5 bases at V and 4 bases at J, with 20 bases in the middle. The CDR3 here is CASSRAIYRWTYGYTF. The CDR3 DNA reads as TGTGCCAGCAGTAGGGCTATTTACCGATGGACCTATGGCTACACCTTC.

The chain recombines TRBV30 with TRBJ2-1; 8 bases are shared with TRBD1. V trimming: 5 bases; J trimming: 10 bases; junction bases outside the gene matches: 7. Germline assignment: CDR1 GTSNPN and CDR2 SVGIG (reference sequence). This CDR3 spans 12 amino acids. The CDR3, as DNA: TGTGCCTGGGCCCCAGGGGGCAAGGAGCAGTTCTTC. It specifies CAWAPGGKEQFF.

On this clone itself: Other DNA sequences in this sample translate to the same CDR3. The chain's CDR3 is CAISESLGSYRSYGYTF. CDR3 nucleotide sequence: TGTGCCATCAGTGAGTCGCTTGGGTCCTACAGGTCCTATGGCTACACCTTC. The rearrangement links TRBV10-3 to TRBJ1-2; D is possibly TRBD1 (5 bases). The V gene's germline CDR1 is ENHRY and CDR2 SYGVKD. V lost 0 bases and J lost 4, with 18 bases in between. The CDR3 is 17 residues long.